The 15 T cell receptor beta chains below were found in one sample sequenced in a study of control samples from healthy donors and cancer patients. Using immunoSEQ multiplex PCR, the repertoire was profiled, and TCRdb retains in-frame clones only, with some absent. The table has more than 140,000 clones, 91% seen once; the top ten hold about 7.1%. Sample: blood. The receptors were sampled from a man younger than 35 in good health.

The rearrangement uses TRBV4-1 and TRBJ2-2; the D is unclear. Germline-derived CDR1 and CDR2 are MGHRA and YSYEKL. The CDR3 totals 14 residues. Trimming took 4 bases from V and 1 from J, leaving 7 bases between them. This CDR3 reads CASSPDLNTGELFF. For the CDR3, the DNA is TGCGCCAGCAGCCCCGACCTGAACACCGGGGAGCTGTTTTTT.

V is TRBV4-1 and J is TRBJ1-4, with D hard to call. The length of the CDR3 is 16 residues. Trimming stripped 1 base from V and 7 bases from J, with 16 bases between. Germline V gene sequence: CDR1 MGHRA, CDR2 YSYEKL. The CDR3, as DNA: TGCGCCAGCAGCCAAGGGGTCCGCCCCAGCGGTGAAAAACTGTTTTTT. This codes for CASSQGVRPSGEKLFF.

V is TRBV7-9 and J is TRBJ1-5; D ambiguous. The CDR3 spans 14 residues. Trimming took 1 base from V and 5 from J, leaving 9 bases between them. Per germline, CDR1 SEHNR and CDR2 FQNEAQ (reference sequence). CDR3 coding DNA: TGTGCCAGCAGCTTAGGGTCATCTGATCAGCCCCAGCATTTT. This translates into CASSLGSSDQPQHF.

The CDR3 protein is CASTSASETEQFF. The CDR3 DNA is TGCGCCAGCACATCGGCTAGCGAGACTGAGCAGTTCTTC. The chain joins TRBV5-1 to TRBJ2-1, with D perhaps matching TRBD2 (6 bases). Looked up from germline, CDR1 is SGHRS and CDR2 is YFSETQ. Trimming removed 6 bases at V and 9 bases at J, with 16 bases between. CDR3 length: 13 residues.

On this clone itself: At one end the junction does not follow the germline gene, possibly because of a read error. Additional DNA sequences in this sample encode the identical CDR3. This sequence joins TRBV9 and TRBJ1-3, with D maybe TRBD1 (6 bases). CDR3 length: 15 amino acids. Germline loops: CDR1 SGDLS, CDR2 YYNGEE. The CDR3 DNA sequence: TGTGCTAGCAGCGTAGAGGGGGTAAGAGGAAACACCATATATTTT. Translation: CASSVEGVRGNTIYF.

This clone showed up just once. CDR3 region: CASSYPPGLDNTGELFF. The CDR3 DNA sequence: TGTGCCAGCAGTTACCCCCCAGGGCTGGACAACACCGGGGAGCTGTTTTTT. V and J are TRBV6-2 or TRBV6-3 and TRBJ2-2, with D possibly matching TRBD1 (5 bases). Between the trimmed V and J ends, which lost 2 bases and 2 bases, there was a span of 15 bases. Germline V gene sequence: CDR1 MNHEY, CDR2 SVGEGT. This CDR3 is built from 17 residues.

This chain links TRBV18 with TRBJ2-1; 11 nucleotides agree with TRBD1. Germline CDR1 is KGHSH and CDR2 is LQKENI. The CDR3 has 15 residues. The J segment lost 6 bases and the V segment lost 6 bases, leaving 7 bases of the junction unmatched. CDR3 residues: CASSPRGQGVNEQFF. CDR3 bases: TGTGCCAGCTCCCCGAGGGGACAGGGGGTCAATGAGCAGTTCTTC. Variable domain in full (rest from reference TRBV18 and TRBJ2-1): NAGVMQNPRHLVRRRGQEARLRCSPMKGHSHVYWYRQLPEEGLKFMVYLQKENIIDESGMPKERFSAEFPKEGPSILRIQQVVRGDSAAYFCASSPRGQGVNEQFFGPGTRLTVL.

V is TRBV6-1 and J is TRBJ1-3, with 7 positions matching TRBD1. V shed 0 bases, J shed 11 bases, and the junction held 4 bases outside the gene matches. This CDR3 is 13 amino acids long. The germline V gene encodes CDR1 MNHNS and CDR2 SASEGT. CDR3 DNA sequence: TGTGCCAGCAGTGAAGCATACAGGGGTGCCATATATTTT. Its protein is CASSEAYRGAIYF.

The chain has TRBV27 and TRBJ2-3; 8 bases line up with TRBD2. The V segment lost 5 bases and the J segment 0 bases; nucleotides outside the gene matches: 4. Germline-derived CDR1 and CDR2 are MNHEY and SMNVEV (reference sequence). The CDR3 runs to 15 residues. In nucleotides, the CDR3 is TGTGCCAGCAGTGACGTAGCGGGGAGCACAGATACGCAGTATTTT. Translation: CASSDVAGSTDTQYF.

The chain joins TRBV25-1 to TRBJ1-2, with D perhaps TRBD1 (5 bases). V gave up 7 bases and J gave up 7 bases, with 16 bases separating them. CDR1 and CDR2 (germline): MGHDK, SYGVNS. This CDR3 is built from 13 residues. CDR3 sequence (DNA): TGTGCCAGCACCGGACCGGGACCTCTTGGCTACACCTTC. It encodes CASTGPGPLGYTF.

CDR3 nucleotides: TGTGCCAGCAGCTACCTAGACTACGAGCAGTACTTC. Amino acid sequence: CASSYLDYEQYF. This chain joins TRBV7-9 and TRBJ2-7; no reliable D call. CDR1 and CDR2 from the germline V gene are SEHNR and FQNEAQ (reference sequence). V shed 4 bases and J shed 3 bases, with 7 bases lying between them. This CDR3 region has 12 residues.

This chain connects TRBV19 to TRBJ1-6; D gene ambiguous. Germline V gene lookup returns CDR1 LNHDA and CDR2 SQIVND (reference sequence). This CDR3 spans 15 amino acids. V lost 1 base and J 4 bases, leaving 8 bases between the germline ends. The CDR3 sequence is CASSIAAAYNSPLHF. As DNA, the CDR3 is TGTGCCAGTAGTATAGCGGCAGCTTATAATTCACCCCTCCACTTT.

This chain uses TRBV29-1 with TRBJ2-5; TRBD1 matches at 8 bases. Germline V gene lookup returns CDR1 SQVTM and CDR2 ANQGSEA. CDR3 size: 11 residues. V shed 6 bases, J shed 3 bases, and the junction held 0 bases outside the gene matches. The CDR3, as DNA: TGCAGCGTGACAGGGGAAGAGACCCAGTACTTC. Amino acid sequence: CSVTGEETQYF.

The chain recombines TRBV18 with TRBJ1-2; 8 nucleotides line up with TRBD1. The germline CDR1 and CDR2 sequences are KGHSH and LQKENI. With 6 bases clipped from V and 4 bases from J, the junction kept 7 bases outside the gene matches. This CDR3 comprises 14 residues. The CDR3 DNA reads TGTGCCAGCTCGTGGGACAGGACCGCCTATGGCTACACCTTC. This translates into CASSWDRTAYGYTF.

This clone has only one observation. CDR3 bases: TGTGCCAGCAGCCAAGATCCTTATCAGCCCCAGCATTTT. Protein product: CASSQDPYQPQHF. V gene TRBV3-1 (or the pseudogene TRBV3-2) combines with J gene TRBJ1-5; D gene unclear. Germline assignment: CDR1 LGHDT and CDR2 YNNKEL (reference sequence). The CDR3 loop spans 13 amino acids. Trimming stripped 0 bases from V and 5 bases from J, with 5 bases between.